The clone carrying this TCR beta chain appeared many times. Its antigen is not known. The data are from a study of CD8 T cells in ankylosing spondylitis. Overall study findings and caveats: A motif of seven or eight highly homologous TCR beta variants was seen as apparently characteristic of ankylosing spondylitis blood. Significant enrichment of disease-linked clones was reported in matched ankylosing spondylitis synovial fluid. Some of these motif variants have turned up before, in reports on reactive arthritis synovial fluid and blood.

Germline V gene sequence: CDR1 SQVTM, CDR2 ANQGSEA. The CDR3 runs 15 residues. Using quantitative 5'-RACE with molecular barcodes, the authors made TCR beta libraries. One entry per CDR3 protein, called by TCRdb with MiXCR from the 5' RACE reads. The table has about 310,000 distinct CDR3 sequences, around 20% seen once. The J gene is TRBJ2-3, the V gene TRBV29-1; maybe TRBD1 (6 bases). The sequenced sample was blood, either unsorted or a sorted T cell fraction (not recorded which). This TCR was sampled from a female donor with ankylosing spondylitis or in good health (not recorded which). The CDR3 loop reads CSARRGTGITDTQYF. CDR3 DNA: TGCAGTGCACGACGTGGCACAGGGATCACAGATACGCAGTATTTT.